The 19 T cell receptor beta chains listed next were all sequenced from one sample in a study of CD8+ T cells in alopecia areata. It was with CD4, CD8alpha, NKG2D, NKG2ACE and other markers that pooled cutaneous lymph node cells were sorted. Sequencing used cDNA as its template, made by extracting RNA and reverse transcribing it. TCRdb keeps only in-frame clones here, not all; method: immunoSEQ multiplex PCR. This sample carries around 300,000 clones, none of them present only once. Sequencing was done on a sample of CD4+ T cells sorted from a lymph node. Receptors were obtained from a C3H/HeJ mouse with alopecia areata. The strain bears MHC haplotype H2-k.

Points on this clone: Any gene name here is a mouse gene name. The read falls 3 residues short of the CDR3 end, and the missing part is taken from the germline J gene. The chain couples TRBV5 to TRBJ1-6, with D possibly being TRBD1 (5 bases). TRBJ1-6 is known as an ORF, though its function is uncertain. Germline V gene lookup returns CDR1 LGHNA and CDR2 YNLKQL (reference sequence). The CDR3 contains 14 residues. V shed 4 bases and J shed 7 bases, with 11 bases lying between them. This CDR3 is CASSPRVENSPLYF. The sequenced CDR3 bases are TGTGCCAGCAGCCCCAGGGTAGAGAATTCGCCC.

About this clone: Gene names refer to mouse genes. The read ends 4 residues shy of where the CDR3 ends; the end is completed using the germline J gene. V usage is TRBV19 and J usage is TRBJ1-2, with D tentatively TRBD1 (5 bases). The CDR3 is 13 amino acids. Germline CDR1 and CDR2: FNHDT and SITEND (reference sequence). Trimming left V 7 bases short and J 0 bases short, with 10 bases between. This CDR3 is CASRAGTNSDYTF. Partial CDR3 DNA: TGTGCCAGCCGGGCAGGGACAAACTCC.

This clone was seen only a few times. Here the gene names and germline are mouse. Read data end 4 residues before the CDR3 end; the end is taken from the germline J gene. Other DNA sequences of this sample code for an identical CDR3. The chain carries TRBV19 and TRBJ1-2, with TRBD1 matching over 10 bases. Per the germline V gene, CDR1 is FNHDT and CDR2 is SITEND (reference sequence). This CDR3 spans 12 amino acids. The CDR3 spells CASRDRGSDYTF. The covered CDR3 bases are TGTGCCAGCAGGGACAGGGGGTCC. The complete variable domain, with remaining parts taken from reference TRBV19 and TRBJ1-2, reads GGIITQTPKFLIGQEGQKLTLKCQQNFNHDTMYWYRQDSGKGLRLIYYSITENDLQKGDLSEGYDASREKKSSFSLTVTSAQKNEMAVFLCASRDRGSDYTFGSGTRLLVI.

This clone was counted a few times. Gene and germline names: mouse. The CDR3 extends 4 residues past the end of the read, so its final part is completed from the germline J gene. The chain recombines TRBV5 with TRBJ2-5; D is perhaps TRBD2 (6 bases). There are 15 residues in the CDR3. Germline CDR1 reads LGHNA; CDR2 reads YNLKQL (reference sequence). V was shortened by 3 bases and J by 0 bases, with 10 bases between the two germline ends. CDR3 protein: CASSQYWVNQDTQYF. Partial CDR3 DNA: TGTGCCAGCAGCCAGTACTGGGTTAACCAAGAC.

As to this clone: Gene names and germline refer to mouse. Read coverage stops 4 residues before the CDR3 terminus; the germline J gene supplies the remainder. The V call is TRBV13-1, the J call TRBJ2-2; 7 nucleotides match TRBD2. This CDR3 spans 16 amino acids. Germline V gives CDR1 NSHNY, CDR2 SYGAGN. Trimming removed 0 bases from V and 1 base from J; junction bases left unmatched: 3. CDR3 amino acids: CASSDGLGVNTGQLYF. CDR3 bases read: TGTGCCAGCAGTGATGGGCTGGGGGTAAACACCGGG.

This clone was seen a few times. Each gene name is a mouse one. The read ends 4 residues early relative to the CDR3; the germline J gene fills the gap. V and J are TRBV1 and TRBJ1-1; 10 bases fit TRBD1. This CDR3 comprises 13 residues. V lost 6 bases and J lost 3; bases outside the gene matches: 1. Germline V gives CDR1 NSQYPW, CDR2 LRSPGD (reference sequence). The chain's CDR3 is CTCRGTGDTEVFF. Incomplete CDR3 DNA: TGCACCTGCAGGGGGACAGGGGACACA. Drawing the rest from reference TRBV1 and TRBJ1-1, the complete variable domain is VTLLEQNPRWRLVPRGQAVNLRCILKNSQYPWMSWYQQDLQKQLQWLFTLRSPGDKEVKSLPGADYLATRVTDTELRLQVANMSQGRTLYCTCRGTGDTEVFFGKGTRLTVV.

In regard to this clone: Genes and germline are mouse. The sequence runs out 4 residues before the end of the CDR3; the remainder is reconstructed from the germline J gene. This sample also contains other DNA sequences that code for the same CDR3. The J gene is TRBJ2-7, the V gene TRBV13-3, with 9 bases matching TRBD2. The junction had 2 bases not matched to a gene; V was cut back by 4 bases and J by 0 bases. Germline CDR1 is NNHDY and CDR2 is SYVADS. CDR3 length: 14 amino acids. CDR3 loop: CASSPTGGSYEQYF. CDR3 bases read: TGTGCCAGCAGTCCGACTGGGGGCTCCTAT.

This clone was seen a few times. Gene names are mouse gene names. The read terminates 3 residues ahead of where the CDR3 ends, so the germline J gene completes it. Other DNA variants within this sample encode the same CDR3. The rearrangement uses TRBV19 and TRBJ1-6, with unresolved D. TRBJ1-6 is placed among ORFs of uncertain function. The V gene's germline CDR1 is FNHDT and CDR2 SITEND (reference sequence). V dropped 3 bases and J dropped 3 bases, with 4 bases sitting between them. The CDR3 is 13 residues long. The sequenced part of the CDR3 DNA is TGTGCCAGCAGTACAGGCTATAATTCGCCC. Protein sequence: CASSTGYNSP. The whole CDR3 protein is CASSTGYNSPLYF.

There are a few counts of this clone. Genes and germline are mouse. Read sequence stops 4 residues before the CDR3 end, and the germline J gene provides the missing end. J is TRBJ2-2 and V is TRBV5; 8 bases align to TRBD1. There are 16 residues in the CDR3. Germline CDR1 reads LGHNA; CDR2 reads YNLKQL (reference sequence). V lost 4 bases and J lost 1; bases outside the gene matches: 5. The CDR3 protein is CASSPQGAGNTGQLYF. The sequenced CDR3 bases are TGTGCCAGCAGCCCTCAGGGGGCGGGAAACACCGGG.

This clone occurred a few times. Gene names are mouse gene names. The read ends 4 residues early relative to the CDR3; the germline J gene fills the gap. The chain carries TRBV19 and TRBJ2-3; D is perhaps TRBD1 (5 bases). CDR1 and CDR2 from the germline V gene are FNHDT and SITEND (reference sequence). Trimming pared 1 base from V and 1 base from J, leaving 7 bases between. This CDR3 is built from 14 residues. The CDR3: CASSIPQGAETLYF. Incomplete CDR3 DNA: TGTGCCAGCAGTATACCACAGGGTGCAGAA.

A few counts support this clone. Here the gene names and germline are mouse. The read finishes 4 residues shy of the CDR3 end, and the germline J gene is used to complete it. V usage is TRBV1 and J usage is TRBJ2-1; D is unclear. V lost 5 bases to trimming and J lost 4 bases, with 6 bases between them. The CDR3 is 12 amino acids. Germline loops: CDR1 NSQYPW, CDR2 LRSPGD (reference sequence). The CDR3: CTCSLRYAEQFF. The sequenced part of the CDR3 DNA is TGCACCTGCAGTCTCAGGTATGCT.

This clone was seen more than once but under ten times. Genes and germline are mouse. The read gets to within 4 residues of the CDR3 end, and the germline J gene fills in the rest. Other DNA sequences in this sample translate to the same CDR3. The rearrangement joins TRBV5 to TRBJ2-3; tentative D call: TRBD1 (6 bases). This CDR3 contains 15 residues. V lost 1 base and J lost 0, with 8 bases in between. CDR1 is LGHNA and CDR2 is YNLKQL in the germline V gene (reference sequence). The DNA read from the CDR3 is TGTGCCAGCAGCCAAGGAGGGGGTAGTGCAGAA. Protein product: CASSQGGGSAE. The entire CDR3 protein reads CASSQGGGSAETLYF.

This clone has more than one count but fewer than ten. The listed genes are named as in mouse. The read ends 4 residues early relative to the CDR3; the germline J gene fills the gap. Additional DNA sequences in this sample encode the identical CDR3. The V gene is TRBV1, the J gene TRBJ2-5, with 8 bases that match TRBD1. V was clipped by 4 bases and J by 0 bases; unmatched bases: 0. The CDR3 is 14 amino acids. The germline V gene encodes CDR1 NSQYPW and CDR2 LRSPGD (reference sequence). The CDR3 sequence: CTCSGDRNQDTQYF. The covered CDR3 bases are TGCACCTGCAGTGGGGACAGGAACCAAGAC.

As regards this clone: Gene names are mouse gene names. The sequence runs out 4 residues before the end of the CDR3; the remainder is reconstructed from the germline J gene. The chain has TRBV13-3 and TRBJ2-1; the D is unclear. The CDR3 runs 15 residues. In germline, CDR1 is NNHDY, CDR2 SYVADS. The V end lost 0 bases, the J end lost 0 bases, and 7 bases lay between the germline ends. The part of the CDR3 DNA that was read is TGTGCCAGCAGTGATGACAGAACTAACTATGCT. Amino acid sequence: CASSDDRTNYA. The complete CDR3 reads CASSDDRTNYAEQFF.

This clone was seen more than once but under ten times. The genes and germline here are from mouse. The read gets to within 4 residues of the CDR3 end, and the germline J gene fills in the rest. V and J are TRBV19 and TRBJ2-5; D may be TRBD1 (6 bases). V lost 2 bases, J lost 2 bases, and 12 bases lay in between. CDR1 FNHDT and CDR2 SITEND come from the germline V gene (reference sequence). This CDR3 comprises 15 residues. The CDR3 here is CASSITGQPQDTQYF. The sequenced part of the CDR3 DNA is TGTGCCAGCAGTATTACGGGACAACCCCAAGAC. Full variable domain (remainder filled in from reference TRBV19 and TRBJ2-5): GGIITQTPKFLIGQEGQKLTLKCQQNFNHDTMYWYRQDSGKGLRLIYYSITENDLQKGDLSEGYDASREKKSSFSLTVTSAQKNEMAVFLCASSITGQPQDTQYFGPGTRLLVL.

This clone was detected only a few times. Genes here carry mouse names. The CDR3 is cut off 4 residues early in the read; its end comes from the germline J gene. The same CDR3 also results from other DNA sequences found in this sample. The chain uses TRBV13-1 and TRBJ2-7; TRBD2 matches at 11 bases. The CDR3 loop spans 15 amino acids. Germline CDR1 reads NSHNY; CDR2 reads SYGAGN. The V gene end was trimmed by 1 base and the J gene end by 2 bases; junction bases not matched to a gene: 2. Here the CDR3 reads CASSDRTGGTYEQYF. CDR3 DNA (partial): TGTGCCAGCAGTGATCGGACTGGGGGGACCTAT.

A remark on this clone: Mouse names are used for the genes. The read ends 4 residues before the CDR3 terminus; that terminus is restored from the germline J gene. This chain connects TRBV13-2 to TRBJ2-1; 7 nucleotides agree with TRBD1. The CDR3 spans 14 residues. After removal of 1 base from V and 5 bases from J, the junction contained 3 bases not matched to a gene. Germline values: CDR1 NNHNN, CDR2 SYGAGS (reference sequence). Partial CDR3 DNA: TGTGCCAGCGGTGATTCAGACAGGGATGCT. Protein sequence: CASGDSDRDA. The complete CDR3 reads CASGDSDRDAEQFF.

Comments on this clone: The genes are named according to mouse. The DNA ends 4 residues before the CDR3 does, and the rest of the CDR3 is filled in from the germline J gene. The rearrangement uses TRBV1 and TRBJ1-2; D not resolved. The CDR3 length is 14 residues. Germline assignment: CDR1 NSQYPW and CDR2 LRSPGD (reference sequence). CDR3 sequence: CTCSADQRVPDYTF. Partial CDR3 DNA: TGCACCTGCAGTGCAGATCAGAGGGTCCCC.

The sample holds a few counts of this clone. These gene names are mouse names. Read sequence stops 3 residues before the CDR3 end, and the germline J gene provides the missing end. The chain links TRBV13-2 to TRBJ1-6; TRBD1 matches at 8 bases. TRBJ1-6 qualifies as an ORF whose function is uncertain. Germline CDR1 reads NNHNN; CDR2 reads SYGAGS (reference sequence). J was trimmed by 6 bases and V by 0 bases; bases with no gene match: 8. The CDR3 covers 17 residues. CDR3 region: CASGDALAGGGNSPLYF. The part of the CDR3 DNA that was read is TGTGCCAGCGGTGATGCTTTGGCAGGGGGCGGTAATTCGCCC.